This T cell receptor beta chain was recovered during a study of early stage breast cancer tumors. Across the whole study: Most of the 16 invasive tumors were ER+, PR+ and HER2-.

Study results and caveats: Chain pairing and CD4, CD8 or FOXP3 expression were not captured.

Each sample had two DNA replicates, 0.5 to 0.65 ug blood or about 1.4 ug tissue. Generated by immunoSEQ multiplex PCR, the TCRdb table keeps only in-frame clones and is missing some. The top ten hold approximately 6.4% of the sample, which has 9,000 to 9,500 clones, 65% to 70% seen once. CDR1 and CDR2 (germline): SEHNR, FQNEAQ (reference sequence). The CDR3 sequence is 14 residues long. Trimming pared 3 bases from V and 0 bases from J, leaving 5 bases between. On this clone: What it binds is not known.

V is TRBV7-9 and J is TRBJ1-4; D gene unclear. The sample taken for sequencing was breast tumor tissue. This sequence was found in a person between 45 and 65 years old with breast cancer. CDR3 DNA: TGTGCCAGCAGCTTTTTTGCAACTAATGAAAAACTGTTTTTT. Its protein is CASSFFATNEKLFF.